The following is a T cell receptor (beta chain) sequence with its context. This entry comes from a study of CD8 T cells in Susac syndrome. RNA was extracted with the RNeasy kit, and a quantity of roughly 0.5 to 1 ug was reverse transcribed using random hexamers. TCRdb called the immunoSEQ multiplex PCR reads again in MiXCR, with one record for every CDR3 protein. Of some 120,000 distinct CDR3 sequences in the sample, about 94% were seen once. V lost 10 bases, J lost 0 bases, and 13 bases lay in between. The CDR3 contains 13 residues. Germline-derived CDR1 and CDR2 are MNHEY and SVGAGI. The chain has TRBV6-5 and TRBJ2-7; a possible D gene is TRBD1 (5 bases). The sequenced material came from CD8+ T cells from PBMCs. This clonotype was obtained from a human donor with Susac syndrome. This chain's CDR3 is CATLDKSSYEQYF. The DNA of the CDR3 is TGTGCCACCTTGGACAAAAGCTCCTACGAGCAGTACTTC.